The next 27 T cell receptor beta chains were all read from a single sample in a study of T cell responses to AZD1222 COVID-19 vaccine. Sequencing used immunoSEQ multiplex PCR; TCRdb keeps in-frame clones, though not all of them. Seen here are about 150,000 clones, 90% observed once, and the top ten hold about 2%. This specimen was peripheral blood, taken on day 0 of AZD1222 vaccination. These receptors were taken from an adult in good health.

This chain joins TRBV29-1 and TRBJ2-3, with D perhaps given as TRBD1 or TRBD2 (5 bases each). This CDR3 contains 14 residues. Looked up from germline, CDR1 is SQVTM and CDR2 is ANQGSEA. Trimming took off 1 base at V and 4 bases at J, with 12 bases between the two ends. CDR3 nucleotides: TGCAGCGTTGAAGGGGGACCAGGCGCAGATACGCAGTATTTT. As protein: CSVEGGPGADTQYF.

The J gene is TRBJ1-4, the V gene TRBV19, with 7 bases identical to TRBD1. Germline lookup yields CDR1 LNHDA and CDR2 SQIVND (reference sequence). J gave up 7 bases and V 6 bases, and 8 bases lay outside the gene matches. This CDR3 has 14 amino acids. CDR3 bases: TGTGCCAGTAGCGGGGACAGTAGTCCTGAAAAACTGTTTTTT. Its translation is CASSGDSSPEKLFF. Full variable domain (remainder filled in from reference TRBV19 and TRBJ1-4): DGGITQSPKYLFRKEGQNVTLSCEQNLNHDAMYWYRQDPGQGLRLIYYSQIVNDFQKGDIAEGYSVSREKKESFPLTVTSAQKNPTAFYLCASSGDSSPEKLFFGSGTQLSVL.

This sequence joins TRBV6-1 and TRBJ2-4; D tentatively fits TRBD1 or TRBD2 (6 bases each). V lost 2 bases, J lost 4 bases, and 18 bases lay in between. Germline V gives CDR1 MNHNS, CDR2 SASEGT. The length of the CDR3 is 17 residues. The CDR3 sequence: CASSEPRGHGGKNIQYF. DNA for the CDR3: TGTGCCAGCAGTGAACCACGGGGACATGGGGGGAAAAACATTCAGTACTTC.

The CDR3 bases are TGTGCCAGCAGCCTGATAGCGGGAGTCGTATCAGATACGCAGTATTTT. It translates to CASSLIAGVVSDTQYF. The chain couples TRBV7-3 to TRBJ2-3; 9 bases fit TRBD2. V lost 5 bases and J lost 4; bases outside the gene matches: 10. The germline V gene encodes CDR1 SGHTA and CDR2 FQGTGA. CDR3 size: 16 residues.

In DNA form, the CDR3 reads TGTGCCAGCAGCTCCGGGACCTATGGCTACACCTTC. Its translation: CASSSGTYGYTF. The chain carries TRBV7-8 and TRBJ1-2, with D maybe TRBD1 (5 bases). This CDR3 spans 12 amino acids. Trimming took 4 bases from V and 4 from J, leaving 7 bases between them. CDR1 is SGHVS and CDR2 is FQNEAQ in the germline V gene. Based on the CDR3 plus reference TRBV7-8 and TRBJ1-2, the full variable domain is GAGVSQSPRYKVAKRGQDVALRCDPISGHVSLFWYQQALGQGPEFLTYFQNEAQLDKSGLPSDRFFAERPEGSVSTLKIQRTQQEDSAVYLCASSSGTYGYTFGSGTRLTVV.

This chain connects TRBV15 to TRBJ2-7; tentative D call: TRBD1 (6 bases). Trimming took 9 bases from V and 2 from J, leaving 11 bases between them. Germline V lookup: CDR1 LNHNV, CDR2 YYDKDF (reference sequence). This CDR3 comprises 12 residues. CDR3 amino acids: CATGGGTYEQYF. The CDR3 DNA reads TGTGCCACTGGGGGCGGAACCTACGAGCAGTACTTC.

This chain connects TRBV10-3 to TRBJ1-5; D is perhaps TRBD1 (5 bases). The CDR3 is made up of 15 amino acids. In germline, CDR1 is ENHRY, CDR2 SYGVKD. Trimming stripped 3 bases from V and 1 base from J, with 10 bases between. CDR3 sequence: CAISETPGSNQPQHF. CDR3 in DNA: TGTGCCATCAGTGAAACCCCAGGGAGCAATCAGCCCCAGCATTTT.

The CDR3 spells CASSRQGLTYEQYF. The CDR3 region has the DNA TGTGCCAGCAGTAGACAGGGGCTTACCTACGAGCAGTACTTC. The chain joins TRBV6-5 to TRBJ2-7; TRBD1 agrees at 8 bases. The V segment lost 5 bases and the J segment 2 bases; nucleotides outside the gene matches: 5. From germline, CDR1 is MNHEY and CDR2 SVGAGI. This CDR3 spans 14 amino acids.

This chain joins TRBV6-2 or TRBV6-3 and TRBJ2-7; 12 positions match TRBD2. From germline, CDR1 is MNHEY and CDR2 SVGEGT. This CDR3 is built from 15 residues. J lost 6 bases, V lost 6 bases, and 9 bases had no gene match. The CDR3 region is CASSERLAGAVEQYF. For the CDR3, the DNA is TGTGCCAGCAGCGAAAGACTAGCGGGAGCGGTCGAGCAGTACTTC.

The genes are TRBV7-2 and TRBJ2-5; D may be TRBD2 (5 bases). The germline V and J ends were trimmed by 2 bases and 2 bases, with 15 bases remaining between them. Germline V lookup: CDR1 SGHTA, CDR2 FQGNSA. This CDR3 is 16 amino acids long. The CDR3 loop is CASSLPVGRVQETQYF. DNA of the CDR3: TGTGCCAGCAGCTTACCGGTTGGGCGGGTTCAAGAGACCCAGTACTTC. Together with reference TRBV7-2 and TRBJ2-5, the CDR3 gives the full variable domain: GAGVSQSPSNKVTEKGKDVELRCDPISGHTALYWYRQSLGQGLEFLIYFQGNSAPDKSGLPSDRFSAERTGGSVSTLTIQRTQQEDSAVYLCASSLPVGRVQETQYFGPGTRLLVL.

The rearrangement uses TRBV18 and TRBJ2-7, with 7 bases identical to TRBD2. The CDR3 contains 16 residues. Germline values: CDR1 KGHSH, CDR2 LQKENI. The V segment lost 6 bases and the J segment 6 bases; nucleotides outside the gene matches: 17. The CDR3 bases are TGTGCCAGCTCCCCAGGGCCTAGCGGCATGTCCGTCGAGCAGTACTTC. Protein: CASSPGPSGMSVEQYF.

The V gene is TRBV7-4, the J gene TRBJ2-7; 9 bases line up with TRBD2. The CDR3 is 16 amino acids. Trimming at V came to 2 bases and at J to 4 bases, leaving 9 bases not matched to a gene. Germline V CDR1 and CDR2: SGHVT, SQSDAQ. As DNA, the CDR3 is TGTGCCAGCAGCTTACCGCTAGCGGGGAAACAGTACGAGCAGTACTTC. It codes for CASSLPLAGKQYEQYF.

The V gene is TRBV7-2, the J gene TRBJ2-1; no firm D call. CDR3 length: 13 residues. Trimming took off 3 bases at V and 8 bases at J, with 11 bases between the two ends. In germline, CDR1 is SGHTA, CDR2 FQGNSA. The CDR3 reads CASSLASWYEQFF. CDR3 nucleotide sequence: TGTGCCAGCAGCTTGGCTAGTTGGTATGAGCAGTTCTTC. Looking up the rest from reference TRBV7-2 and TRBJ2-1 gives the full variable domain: GAGVSQSPSNKVTEKGKDVELRCDPISGHTALYWYRQSLGQGLEFLIYFQGNSAPDKSGLPSDRFSAERTGGSVSTLTIQRTQQEDSAVYLCASSLASWYEQFFGPGTRLTVL.

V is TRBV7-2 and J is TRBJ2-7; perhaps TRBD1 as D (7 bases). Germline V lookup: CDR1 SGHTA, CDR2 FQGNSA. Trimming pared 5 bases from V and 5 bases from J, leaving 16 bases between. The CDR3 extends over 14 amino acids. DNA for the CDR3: TGTGCCAGCAGCCCCCGCAGGGGGGTACACGAGCAGTACTTC. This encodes CASSPRRGVHEQYF.

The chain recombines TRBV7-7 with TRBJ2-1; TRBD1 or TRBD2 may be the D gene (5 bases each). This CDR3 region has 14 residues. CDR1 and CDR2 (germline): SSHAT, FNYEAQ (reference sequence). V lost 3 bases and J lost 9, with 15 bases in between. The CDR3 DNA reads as TGTGCCAGCAGCTTGGAGGCCATTGGGGGTGAGCAGTTCTTC. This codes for CASSLEAIGGEQFF.

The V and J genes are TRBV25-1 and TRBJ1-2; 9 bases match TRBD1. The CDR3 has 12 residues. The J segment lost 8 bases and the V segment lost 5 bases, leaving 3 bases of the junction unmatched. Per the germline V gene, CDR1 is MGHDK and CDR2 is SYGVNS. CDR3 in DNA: TGTGCCAGCAGTTGGACAGGGGTCGGCTACACCTTC. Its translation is CASSWTGVGYTF.

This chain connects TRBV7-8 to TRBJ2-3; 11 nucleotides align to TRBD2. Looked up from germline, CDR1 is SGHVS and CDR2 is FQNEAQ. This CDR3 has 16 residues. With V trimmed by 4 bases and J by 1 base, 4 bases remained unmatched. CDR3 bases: TGTGCCAGCAGCTATAAGACTAGCGGGGGCACAGATACGCAGTATTTT. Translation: CASSYKTSGGTDTQYF.

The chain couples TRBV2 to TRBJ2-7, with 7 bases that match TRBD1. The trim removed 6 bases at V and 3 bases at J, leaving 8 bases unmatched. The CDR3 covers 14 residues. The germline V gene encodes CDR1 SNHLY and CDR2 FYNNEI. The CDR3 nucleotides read TGTGCCAGCAGGAGGGACAGTAAAGACTACGAGCAGTACTTC. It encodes CASRRDSKDYEQYF.

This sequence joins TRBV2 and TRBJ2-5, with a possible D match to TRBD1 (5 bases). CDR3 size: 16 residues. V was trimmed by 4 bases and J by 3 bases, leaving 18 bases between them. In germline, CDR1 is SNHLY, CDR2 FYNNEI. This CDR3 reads CASSARLGWGKETQYF. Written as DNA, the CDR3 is TGTGCCAGCAGTGCCCGGCTAGGATGGGGCAAAGAGACCCAGTACTTC.

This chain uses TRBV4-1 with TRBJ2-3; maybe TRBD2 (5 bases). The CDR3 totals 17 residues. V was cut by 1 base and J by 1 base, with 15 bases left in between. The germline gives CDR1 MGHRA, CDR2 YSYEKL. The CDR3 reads CASSQVPIAFGTDTQYF. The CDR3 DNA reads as TGCGCCAGCAGCCAAGTTCCGATAGCGTTCGGCACAGATACGCAGTATTTT.

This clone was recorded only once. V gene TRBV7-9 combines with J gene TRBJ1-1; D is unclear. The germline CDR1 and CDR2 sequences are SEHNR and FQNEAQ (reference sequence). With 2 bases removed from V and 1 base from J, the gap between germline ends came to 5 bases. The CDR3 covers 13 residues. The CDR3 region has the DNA TGTGCCAGCAGCTTATCCGGGAACACTGAAGCTTTCTTT. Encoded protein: CASSLSGNTEAFF.

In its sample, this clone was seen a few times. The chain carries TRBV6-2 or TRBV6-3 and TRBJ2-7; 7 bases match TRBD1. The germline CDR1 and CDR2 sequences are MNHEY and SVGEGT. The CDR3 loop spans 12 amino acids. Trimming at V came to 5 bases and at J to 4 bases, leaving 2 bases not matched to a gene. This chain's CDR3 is CASSRQGYEQYF. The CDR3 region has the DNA TGTGCCAGCAGTCGACAGGGTTACGAGCAGTACTTC.

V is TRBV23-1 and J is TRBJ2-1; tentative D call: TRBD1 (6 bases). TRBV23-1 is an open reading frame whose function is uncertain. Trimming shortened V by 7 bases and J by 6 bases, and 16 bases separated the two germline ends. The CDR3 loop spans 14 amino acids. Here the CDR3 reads CASTTFNRVNEQFF. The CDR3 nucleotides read TGCGCCAGCACCACGTTTAACAGGGTCAATGAGCAGTTCTTC.

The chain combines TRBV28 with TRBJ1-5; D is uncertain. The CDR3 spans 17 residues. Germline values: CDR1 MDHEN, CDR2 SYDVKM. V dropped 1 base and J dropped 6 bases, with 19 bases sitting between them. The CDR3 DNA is TGTGCCAGCAGTTTATCTCTCCAGGCCAGTTCGTTTCAGCCCCAGCATTTT. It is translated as CASSLSLQASSFQPQHF.

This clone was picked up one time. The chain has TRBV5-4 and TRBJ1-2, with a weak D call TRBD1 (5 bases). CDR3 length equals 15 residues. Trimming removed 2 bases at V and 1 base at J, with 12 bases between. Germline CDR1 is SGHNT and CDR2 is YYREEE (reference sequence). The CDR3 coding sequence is TGTGCCAGCAGCTTATCAACAGGCAATAACTATGGCTACACCTTC. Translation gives CASSLSTGNNYGYTF.

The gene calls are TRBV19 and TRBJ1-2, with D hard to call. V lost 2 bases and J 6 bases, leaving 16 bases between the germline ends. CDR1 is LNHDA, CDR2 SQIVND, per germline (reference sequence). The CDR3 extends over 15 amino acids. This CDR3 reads CASSITPDLPDGYTF. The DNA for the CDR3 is TGTGCCAGTAGTATAACCCCCGACCTACCTGATGGCTACACCTTC.

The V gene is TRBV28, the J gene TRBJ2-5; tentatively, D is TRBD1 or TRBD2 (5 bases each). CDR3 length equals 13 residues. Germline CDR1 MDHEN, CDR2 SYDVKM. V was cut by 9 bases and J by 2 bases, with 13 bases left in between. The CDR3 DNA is TGTGCCAGTGGGACCTCGAAACAAGAGACCCAGTACTTC. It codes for CASGTSKQETQYF.